This T cell receptor (beta chain) stems from a study of regulatory T cells in long-lasting Graves disease. On this clonotype: Its antigen is as yet unknown.

Time point defined: persistent/refractory GD, antithyroid drugs over 5 years with positive TRAb. From PBMCs, RNA was extracted and then used to make the TCR library. The TCR beta library used iRepertoire HTBI primers with Arm-PCR amplification of CDR3. TCRdb called the multiplex PCR reads again in MiXCR, with one record for every CDR3 protein. The repertoire holds around 450,000 distinct CDR3 sequences, with about a fifth as singletons. Germline V gene lookup returns CDR1 SEHNR and CDR2 FQNEAQ (reference sequence). Trimming removed 5 bases at V and 7 bases at J, with 18 bases between. The CDR3 covers 14 residues. Whole-study findings and limits: Newly diagnosed Graves' patients had higher TCR diversity than persistent ones. The study found TRBV28, TRBJ1-2 and TRBJ2-5 favored in persistent disease.

The gene calls are TRBV7-9 and TRBJ2-7; D assignment may be TRBD1 or TRBD2 (6 bases each). The source of this sequence is a female donor with Graves disease. The sample here was peripheral blood mononuclear cells (PBMCs), taken when the disease was refractory, from a patient treated with antithyroid drugs. The CDR3 coding sequence is TGTGCCAGCAGCCCAGGGGACGGTGGAGGGGAGCAGTACTTC. Translation: CASSPGDGGGEQYF.